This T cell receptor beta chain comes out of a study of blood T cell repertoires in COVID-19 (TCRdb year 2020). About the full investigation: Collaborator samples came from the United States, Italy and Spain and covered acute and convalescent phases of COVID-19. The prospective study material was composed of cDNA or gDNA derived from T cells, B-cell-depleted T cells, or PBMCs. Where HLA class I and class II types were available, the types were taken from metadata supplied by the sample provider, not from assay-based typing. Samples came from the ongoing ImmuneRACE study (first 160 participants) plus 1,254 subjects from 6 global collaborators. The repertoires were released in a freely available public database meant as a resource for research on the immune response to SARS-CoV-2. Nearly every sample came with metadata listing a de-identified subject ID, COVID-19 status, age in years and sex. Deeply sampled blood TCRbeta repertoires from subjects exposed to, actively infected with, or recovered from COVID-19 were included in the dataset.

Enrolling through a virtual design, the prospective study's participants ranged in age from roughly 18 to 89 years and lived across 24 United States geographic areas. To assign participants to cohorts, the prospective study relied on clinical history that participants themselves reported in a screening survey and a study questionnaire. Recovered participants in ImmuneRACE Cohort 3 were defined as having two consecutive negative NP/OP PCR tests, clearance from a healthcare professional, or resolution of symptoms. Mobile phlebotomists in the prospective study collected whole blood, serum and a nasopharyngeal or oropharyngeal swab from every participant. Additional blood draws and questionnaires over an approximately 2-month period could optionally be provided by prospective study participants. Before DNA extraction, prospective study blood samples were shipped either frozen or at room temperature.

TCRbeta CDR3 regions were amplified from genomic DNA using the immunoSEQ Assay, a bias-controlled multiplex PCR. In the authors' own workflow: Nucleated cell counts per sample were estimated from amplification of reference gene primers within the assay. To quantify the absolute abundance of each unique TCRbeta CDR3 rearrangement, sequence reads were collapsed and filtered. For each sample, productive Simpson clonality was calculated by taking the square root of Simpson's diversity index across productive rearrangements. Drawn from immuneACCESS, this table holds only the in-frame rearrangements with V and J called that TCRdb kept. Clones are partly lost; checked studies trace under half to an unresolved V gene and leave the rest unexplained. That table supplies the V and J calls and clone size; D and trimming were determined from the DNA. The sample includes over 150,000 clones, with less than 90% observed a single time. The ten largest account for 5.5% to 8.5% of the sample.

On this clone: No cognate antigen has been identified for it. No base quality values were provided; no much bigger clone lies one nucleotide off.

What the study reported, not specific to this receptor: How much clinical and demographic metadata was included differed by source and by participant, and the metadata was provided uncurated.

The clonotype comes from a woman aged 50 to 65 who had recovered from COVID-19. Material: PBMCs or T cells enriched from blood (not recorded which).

CDR3 sequence: CASSMLGQGTSTEAFF. In nucleotides, the sequence is TGTGCCAGCAGTATGCTTGGACAGGGAACGAGCACTGAAGCTTTCTTT. Recombination joined TRBV28 with TRBJ1-1, and TRBD1 matches 8 of the central bases. Compared with germline, V lacks 5 bases and J lacks 4 bases; bases without a gene match: 12. In the germline V gene, CDR1 corresponds to MDHEN and CDR2 to SYDVKM. CDR3 length: 16 amino acids, cysteine to phenylalanine. This entry keeps only the CDR3 DNA: 48 bases, framed from base 1. The CDR3 plus the reference TRBV28 and TRBJ1-1 genes for the other parts give the full variable domain: DVKVTQSSRYLVKRTGEKVFLECVQDMDHENMFWYRQDPGLGLRLIYFSYDVKMKEKGDIPEGYSVSREKKERFSLILESASTNQTSMYLCASSMLGQGTSTEAFFGQGTRLTVV.